These T cell receptor beta chains were read from a single sample in a study of blood T cell repertoires in COVID-19. TCRdb keeps only in-frame clones here, not all; method: immunoSEQ multiplex PCR. The table lists approximately 310,000 clones, roughly 91% of them singletons. Sequencing was performed on peripheral blood. Receptors originate from a man aged 45 to 65 with active or convalescent COVID-19. Each CDR3 is given with its conserved first and last residue. The D gene is left open where the match is weak. The listing skips clone size in some rows; elsewhere it reads once, few, many or a size class.

clone_size,v_call,j_call,d_call,cdr3_aa,cdr3_nt
-,TRBV5-1,TRBJ2-2,-,CASSIRTSTGELFF,TGCGCCAGCAGCATAAGAACAAGCACCGGGGAGCTGTTTTTT
-,TRBV7-9,TRBJ2-4,TRBD1,CASSPGTVQSIQYF,TGTGCCAGCAGCCCGGGGACAGTTCAAAGCATTCAGTACTTC
-,TRBV4-1,TRBJ1-4,TRBD1,CASSQDRGNEKLFF,TGCGCCAGCAGCCAAGACAGGGGGAATGAAAAACTGTTTTTT
-,TRBV18,TRBJ1-1,-,CASSPPGRAMNTEAFF,TGTGCCAGCTCACCACCGGGCAGGGCCATGAACACTGAAGCTTTCTTT
once,TRBV29-1,TRBJ1-4,TRBD1,CSVQTGGREKLFF,TGCAGCGTTCAGACAGGGGGACGTGAAAAACTGTTTTTT
-,TRBV15,TRBJ2-7,TRBD2,CATSRDYGGGVYEQYF,TGTGCCACCAGCAGAGATTACGGCGGGGGGGTCTACGAGCAGTACTTC
-,TRBV24-1,TRBJ2-6,-,CATSDGASWANVLTF,TGTGCCACCAGTGATGGGGCCTCTTGGGCCAACGTCCTGACTTTC
-,TRBV7-2,TRBJ1-6,-,CASSLGGKYNSPLHF,TGTGCCAGCAGCTTAGGTGGCAAATATAATTCACCCCTCCACTTT
-,TRBV7-2,TRBJ1-3,-,CASSLVATNSGNTIYF,TGTGCCAGCAGCTTAGTGGCCACCAACTCTGGAAACACCATATATTTT
-,TRBV5-1,TRBJ1-6,-,CASSSSGEGEVHF,TGCGCCAGCAGCTCATCGGGTGAGGGAGAAGTCCACTTT
many,TRBV28,TRBJ1-2,-,CASSLTGGRGGYTF,TGTGCCAGCAGTTTAACCGGGGGTCGGGGTGGCTACACCTTC
once,TRBV4-3,TRBJ2-7,-,CASSQDLPWQVKSSYEQYF,TGCGCCAGCAGCCAAGATCTCCCGTGGCAGGTGAAAAGCTCCTACGAGCAGTACTTC
-,TRBV6-5,TRBJ2-7,-,CASSYEFSGTYEQYF,TGTGCCAGCAGTTACGAGTTTAGCGGCACCTACGAGCAGTACTTC
-,TRBV29-1,TRBJ1-4,-,CSVYTIATNEKLFF,TGCAGCGTTTACACTATTGCAACTAATGAAAAACTGTTTTTT
-,TRBV2,TRBJ2-7,TRBD1,CASSVRTGGEQYF,TGTGCCAGCAGTGTTCGGACAGGGGGCGAGCAGTACTTC
-,TRBV11-3,TRBJ2-3,TRBD2,CASSFSGGETDTQYF,TGTGCCAGCAGCTTTAGCGGGGGGGAAACAGATACGCAGTATTTT
-,TRBV4-1,TRBJ1-1,-,CASSGRLAGLTNTEAFF,TGCGCCAGCAGTGGTAGATTGGCGGGGCTAACGAACACTGAAGCTTTCTTT
-,TRBV2,TRBJ1-2,TRBD1,CASSEGQGTYYGYTF,TGTGCCAGCAGTGAGGGACAGGGCACCTACTATGGCTACACCTTC
-,TRBV4-3,TRBJ2-2,TRBD1,CASSQEFNRGVMDTGELFF,TGCGCCAGCAGCCAAGAATTCAACAGGGGGGTTATGGACACCGGGGAGCTGTTTTTT
-,TRBV6-2/TRBV6-3,TRBJ1-3,-,CASSRGATSSGNTIYF,TGTGCCAGCAGTCGGGGAGCAACGAGCTCTGGAAACACCATATATTTT
-,TRBV2,TRBJ2-7,-,CASSEVGRVYEQYF,TGTGCCAGCAGTGAAGTGGGCAGGGTCTACGAGCAGTACTTC
-,TRBV28,TRBJ2-3,TRBD2,CASSLGLAGGYADTQYF,TGTGCCAGCAGTCTAGGACTAGCGGGAGGATATGCAGATACGCAGTATTTT
-,TRBV6-4,TRBJ1-2,TRBD1,CASSDSKGQEVGLLCGYTF,TGTGCCAGCAGTGACTCTAAGGGACAGGAGGTTGGCTTACTATGTGGCTACACCTTC
-,TRBV5-1,TRBJ2-3,-,CASNSGGPTDTQYF,TGCGCCAGCAACTCGGGGGGCCCCACAGATACGCAGTATTTT
-,TRBV28,TRBJ2-7,TRBD1,CASSSGQGEYEQYF,TGTGCCAGCAGTTCGGGACAGGGAGAGTACGAGCAGTACTTC
few,TRBV5-4,TRBJ1-2,-,CASRALISNYGYTF,TGTGCCAGCAGAGCCCTGATATCTAACTATGGCTACACCTTC
-,TRBV7-9,TRBJ2-1,-,CASSSPWRGYTEQFF,TGTGCCAGCAGCTCCCCGTGGAGGGGATATACTGAGCAGTTCTTC
-,TRBV29-1,TRBJ1-3,-,CSVESGDGNTIYF,TGCAGCGTTGAATCGGGGGATGGAAACACCATATATTTT
-,TRBV6-5,TRBJ1-5,-,CASSYSSGQPQHF,TGTGCCAGCAGTTACTCAAGCGGTCAGCCCCAGCATTTT
once,TRBV14,TRBJ1-4,-,CASSQQANEKLFF,TGTGCCAGCAGCCAACAGGCTAATGAAAAACTGTTTTTT
few,TRBV10-3,TRBJ2-7,TRBD2,CAISVGRDQYF,TGTGCCATCAGTGTTGGGAGGGATCAGTACTTC
few,TRBV28,TRBJ1-6,TRBD1,CASSLLTGVGDNSPLHF,TGTGCCAGCAGTTTACTCACAGGGGTTGGGGATAATTCACCCCTCCACTTT
few,TRBV9,TRBJ1-2,TRBD1,CASSALWESGGYGYTF,TGTGCCAGCAGCGCCCTATGGGAGTCAGGGGGGTATGGCTACACCTTC